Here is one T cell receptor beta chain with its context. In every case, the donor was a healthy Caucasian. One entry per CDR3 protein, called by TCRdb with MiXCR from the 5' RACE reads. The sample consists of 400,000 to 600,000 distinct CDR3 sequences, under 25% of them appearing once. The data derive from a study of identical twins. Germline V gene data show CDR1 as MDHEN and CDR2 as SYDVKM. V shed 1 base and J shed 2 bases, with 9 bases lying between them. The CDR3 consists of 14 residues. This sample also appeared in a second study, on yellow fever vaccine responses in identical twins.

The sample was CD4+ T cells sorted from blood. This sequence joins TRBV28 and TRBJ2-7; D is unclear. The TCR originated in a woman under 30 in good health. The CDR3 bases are TGTGCCAGCAGTTTATATCAGGTGACCTACGAGCAGTACTTC. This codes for CASSLYQVTYEQYF.